This T cell receptor (beta chain) comes out of a study of blood T cell repertoires in COVID-19. About the study: PBMCs, B-cell-depleted T cells, or T cells provided the cDNA or gDNA that made up the material.

CDR3 size: 14 residues. V gave up 7 bases and J gave up 2 bases; unmatched junction bases: 6. Germline V gene lookup returns CDR1 MNHEY and CDR2 SVGAGI. Profiled with immunoSEQ multiplex PCR; TCRdb holds only in-frame clones, not every one. Here the sample spans approximately 400,000 clones, more than 65% being singletons. The chain has TRBV6-5 and TRBJ2-3, with TRBD2 identical over 7 bases. The specimen was peripheral blood. The receptor comes from a human donor with acute or convalescent COVID-19. The donor label of this sample is uncertain. This chain's CDR3 is CASTRAGPTDTQYF. Here the CDR3 DNA reads TGTGCCAGCACCCGAGCGGGGCCCACAGATACGCAGTATTTT.